The 27 T cell receptor beta chains below all came from one sample that was sequenced in a study of cytomegalovirus exposure and HLA in healthy donors. The PCR made use of 60 Vbeta and 13 Jbeta primers. Assay used: immunoSEQ multiplex PCR; TCRdb lists only in-frame clones, some missing. The sample shows more than 110,000 clones, approximately 63% of them seen only once. Sequencing was performed on PBMCs. The receptors stem from a woman aged 55-70 years in good health and CMV-seropositive.

This clone is a singleton in its sample. This sequence joins TRBV11-2 and TRBJ1-2; possible D gene TRBD1, 6 bases. Germline V lookup: CDR1 SGHAT, CDR2 FQNNGV. The length of the CDR3 is 14 residues. V lost 5 bases and J lost 4, with 14 bases in between. The CDR3: CASSHSGGFYGYTF. CDR3 DNA: TGTGCCAGCAGCCACTCTGGGGGCTTCTATGGCTACACCTTC.

This clone was recorded a few times. The chain is built from TRBV6-5 and TRBJ2-3; weak D call: TRBD2 (5 bases). Per the germline V gene, CDR1 is MNHEY and CDR2 is SVGAGI. V lost 6 bases and J lost 3, with 7 bases in between. The CDR3 has 12 amino acids. The CDR3 DNA reads TGTGCCAGCAGCGGAGGAACAGATACGCAGTATTTT. Translated: CASSGGTDTQYF.

CDR3: CASSDPQGAVYEQYF. The CDR3 coding sequence is TGTGCCAGTAGTGATCCACAGGGGGCTGTTTACGAGCAGTACTTC. V usage is TRBV19 and J usage is TRBJ2-7; 9 bases are shared with TRBD1. Germline lookup yields CDR1 LNHDA and CDR2 SQIVND (reference sequence). CDR3 length equals 15 residues. V gave up 5 bases and J gave up 4 bases; unmatched junction bases: 9.

This clone was found a few times. This chain uses TRBV5-6 with TRBJ1-1; D might be TRBD1 (6 bases). V lost 4 bases and J 2 bases, leaving 12 bases between the germline ends. CDR1 SGHDT and CDR2 YYEEEE come from the germline V gene. The CDR3 contains 14 residues. The CDR3 here is CASSTGHINTEAFF. The CDR3 DNA sequence: TGTGCCAGCAGCACGGGACATATTAACACTGAAGCTTTCTTT.

The V gene is TRBV6-5, the J gene TRBJ1-1, with TRBD1 as a possible D gene (5 bases). The CDR3 has 15 residues. With 5 bases removed from V and 4 bases from J, the gap between germline ends came to 17 bases. The germline gives CDR1 MNHEY, CDR2 SVGAGI. The CDR3 region is CASSPRARRGTEAFF. In nucleotides, the CDR3 is TGTGCCAGCAGTCCCCGGGCCCGGAGGGGCACTGAAGCTTTCTTT.

This sequence joins TRBV6-1 and TRBJ1-2; possibly TRBD1 for D (6 bases). The CDR3 totals 14 residues. The germline CDR1 and CDR2 sequences are MNHNS and SASEGT. V dropped 7 bases and J dropped 4 bases, with 16 bases sitting between them. In DNA form, the CDR3 reads TGTGCCAGCAAGGGAACAGGGTTCATCTATGGCTACACCTTC. Its protein product is CASKGTGFIYGYTF.

This rearrangement joins TRBV4-2 to TRBJ2-1, with D possibly matching TRBD1 (5 bases). CDR1 is LGHNA and CDR2 is YNFKEQ in the germline V gene. This CDR3 region has 13 residues. V lost 0 bases and J lost 7, with 7 bases in between. This chain's CDR3 is CASSQDPGNEQFF. Written as DNA, the CDR3 is TGTGCCAGCAGCCAAGATCCAGGGAATGAGCAGTTCTTC.

A word on this clone: Other nucleotide sequences in the sample specify the same CDR3. The V call is TRBV29-1, the J call TRBJ2-7; 9 bases align to TRBD2. After removal of 6 bases from V and 2 bases from J, the junction contained 2 bases not matched to a gene. The germline V gene encodes CDR1 SQVTM and CDR2 ANQGSEA. The CDR3 runs to 12 residues. CDR3 nucleotides: TGCAGCGTAGTAGCGGGGGCCTACGAGCAGTACTTC. Its translation is CSVVAGAYEQYF.

The V call is TRBV7-9, the J call TRBJ1-1; 7 bases line up with TRBD1. This CDR3 region has 14 residues. V gave up 5 bases and J gave up 1 base; unmatched junction bases: 4. Germline V lookup: CDR1 SEHNR, CDR2 FQNEAQ (reference sequence). For the CDR3, the DNA is TGTGCCAGCAGCCAATCAGGGGGGAACACTGAAGCTTTCTTT. Residues: CASSQSGGNTEAFF.

V is TRBV6-6 and J is TRBJ1-2, with 7 bases that match TRBD1. Per germline, CDR1 MNHNY and CDR2 SVGAGI (reference sequence). The CDR3 spans 11 residues. Trimming cost V 6 bases and J 8 bases; bases outside gene matches: 3. For the CDR3, the DNA is TGTGCCAGCAGCTCGGACAGGGGCTACACCTTC. Protein: CASSSDRGYTF.

The chain employs TRBV6-5 and TRBJ1-2, with D unclear. V was clipped by 1 base and J by 4 bases, with 7 bases between them. Germline assignment: CDR1 MNHEY and CDR2 SVGAGI. The length of the CDR3 is 13 residues. CDR3 loop: CASSYLLGYGYTF. The CDR3 DNA sequence: TGTGCCAGCAGTTACTTACTAGGCTATGGCTACACCTTC.

V usage is TRBV5-1 and J usage is TRBJ2-3; 12 bases map to TRBD2. Germline V gives CDR1 SGHRS, CDR2 YFSETQ. J gave up 2 bases and V 0 bases, and 4 bases lay outside the gene matches. The length of the CDR3 is 17 residues. The CDR3 region is CASSLVLAGGPTDTQYF. In nucleotides, the CDR3 is TGCGCCAGCAGCTTGGTTCTAGCGGGAGGGCCCACAGATACGCAGTATTTT.

This clone was detected a few times. V gene TRBV19 combines with J gene TRBJ2-6; D is perhaps TRBD1 (6 bases). CDR3 length: 16 amino acids. The V and J ends lost 6 bases and 0 bases respectively, with 12 bases between them. Germline CDR1 LNHDA, CDR2 SQIVND (reference sequence). CDR3 bases: TGTGCCAGTAGGGAACAGGGTGGCTCTGGGGCCAACGTCCTGACTTTC. It codes for CASREQGGSGANVLTF.

V gene TRBV19 combines with J gene TRBJ1-2, with D possibly being TRBD1 (5 bases). This CDR3 is 15 amino acids long. Between the trimmed V and J ends, which lost 2 bases and 0 bases, there was a span of 10 bases. Per germline, CDR1 LNHDA and CDR2 SQIVND (reference sequence). The CDR3 DNA reads as TGTGCCAGTAGTATAAGTGTGACAGCTAACTATGGCTACACCTTC. It encodes CASSISVTANYGYTF. Full variable domain (missing parts from reference TRBV19 and TRBJ1-2): DGGITQSPKYLFRKEGQNVTLSCEQNLNHDAMYWYRQDPGQGLRLIYYSQIVNDFQKGDIAEGYSVSREKKESFPLTVTSAQKNPTAFYLCASSISVTANYGYTFGSGTRLTVV.

The chain has TRBV19 and TRBJ2-3; 11 bases match TRBD2. Trimming at V came to 5 bases and at J to 4 bases, leaving 5 bases not matched to a gene. Germline V lookup: CDR1 LNHDA, CDR2 SQIVND (reference sequence). There are 15 residues in the CDR3. The CDR3 DNA reads as TGTGCCAGTAGTCAGACTAGCGGGACCCCAGATACGCAGTATTTT. Residues: CASSQTSGTPDTQYF.

Here the CDR3 DNA reads TGTGCCAGCAGCGCAACAGGGGTAAATGAGCAGTTCTTC. The encoded protein is CASSATGVNEQFF. The chain uses TRBV9 and TRBJ2-1; 7 bases agree with TRBD1. The CDR3 extends over 13 amino acids. Germline CDR1 SGDLS, CDR2 YYNGEE. Germline trimming cut 3 bases from V and 7 bases from J; bases unmatched to any gene: 4.

This clone was found a few times. V and J are TRBV19 and TRBJ1-1; D uncertain. The CDR3 length is 14 residues. The ends were cut back, 7 bases at V and 4 bases at J, with 16 bases in the middle. Germline CDR1 and CDR2: LNHDA and SQIVND (reference sequence). CDR3 region: CASTLGREGTEAFF. The CDR3 nucleotides are TGTGCCAGTACCCTTGGTAGGGAGGGCACTGAAGCTTTCTTT. Together with reference TRBV19 and TRBJ1-1, the CDR3 gives the full variable domain: DGGITQSPKYLFRKEGQNVTLSCEQNLNHDAMYWYRQDPGQGLRLIYYSQIVNDFQKGDIAEGYSVSREKKESFPLTVTSAQKNPTAFYLCASTLGREGTEAFFGQGTRLTVV.

The rearrangement links TRBV6-1 to TRBJ1-1, with TRBD1 identical over 11 bases. Germline-derived CDR1 and CDR2 are MNHNS and SASEGT. The V gene end was trimmed by 1 base and the J gene end by 11 bases; junction bases not matched to a gene: 3. The length of the CDR3 is 13 residues. CDR3 in amino acids: CASSEGTGGSAFF. CDR3 bases: TGTGCCAGCAGTGAAGGGACAGGGGGCTCGGCTTTCTTT.

The chain employs TRBV30 and TRBJ1-1; D gene uncertain. There are 14 residues in the CDR3. CDR1 is GTSNPN, CDR2 SVGIG, per germline (reference sequence). Trimming removed 3 bases at V and 5 bases at J, with 16 bases between. Here the CDR3 DNA reads TGTGCCTGGAGAGCGTCGCCCGCGGGGACTGAAGCTTTCTTT. It encodes CAWRASPAGTEAFF.

This rearrangement joins TRBV5-1 to TRBJ2-7, with TRBD1 matching 11 bases. The CDR3 length is 16 residues. The V gene's germline CDR1 is SGHRS and CDR2 YFSETQ. V dropped 0 bases and J dropped 5; count of bases not matched to a gene: 7. The CDR3 sequence: CASSLVPGTGGNEQYF. The CDR3 nucleotides read TGCGCCAGCAGCTTGGTCCCAGGGACAGGGGGTAACGAGCAGTACTTC.

The chain couples TRBV5-5 to TRBJ2-1, with D possibly TRBD2 on 6 matching bases. Germline loops: CDR1 SGHKS, CDR2 YYEKEE (reference sequence). V shed 2 bases and J shed 2 bases, with 11 bases lying between them. This CDR3 region has 15 residues. The CDR3 sequence: CASSLEGGTYNEQFF. The DNA for the CDR3 is TGTGCCAGCAGCTTAGAGGGAGGCACCTACAATGAGCAGTTCTTC.

The chain recombines TRBV7-9 with TRBJ2-1, with 9 bases that match TRBD1. V shed 5 bases, J shed 9 bases, and the junction held 11 bases outside the gene matches. This CDR3 has 15 residues. CDR1 is SEHNR, CDR2 FQNEAQ, per germline (reference sequence). The CDR3 DNA is TGTGCCAGCAGCCAAGCGTACAGGGGGCTTGGTGAGCAGTTCTTC. It translates to CASSQAYRGLGEQFF.

The V gene is TRBV2, the J gene TRBJ1-4; possible D gene TRBD1, 5 bases. This CDR3 region has 15 residues. Germline V gene sequence: CDR1 SNHLY, CDR2 FYNNEI. Trimming left V 0 bases short and J 4 bases short, with 9 bases between. The CDR3 region has the DNA TGTGCCAGCAGTGAAGCAGGACAATATAATGAAAAACTGTTTTTT. It codes for CASSEAGQYNEKLFF.

CDR3 amino acids: CASSTGGDYGYTF. Here the CDR3 DNA reads TGTGCCAGCAGCACAGGGGGCGACTATGGCTACACCTTC. The chain is built from TRBV2 and TRBJ1-2; 9 nucleotides line up with TRBD1. Trimming at V came to 6 bases and at J to 3 bases, leaving 2 bases not matched to a gene. This CDR3 spans 13 amino acids. Germline V gene data show CDR1 as SNHLY and CDR2 as FYNNEI. Supplemented by reference TRBV2 and TRBJ1-2, the full variable domain reads EPEVTQTPSHQVTQMGQEVILRCVPISNHLYFYWYRQILGQKVEFLVSFYNNEISEKSEIFDDQFSVERPDGSNFTLKIRSTKLEDSAMYFCASSTGGDYGYTFGSGTRLTVV.

CDR3: CASSQDPLTDTQYF. Written as DNA, the CDR3 is TGTGCCAGCAGCCAAGATCCCCTCACAGATACGCAGTATTTT. The gene calls are TRBV4-2 and TRBJ2-3; D remains unclear. The germline V and J ends were trimmed by 0 bases and 2 bases, with 6 bases remaining between them. Germline CDR1 LGHNA, CDR2 YNFKEQ. CDR3 length: 14 amino acids.

V gene TRBV20-1 combines with J gene TRBJ1-2; D possibly corresponds to TRBD1 (5 bases). CDR3 length equals 11 residues. CDR1 is DFQATT, CDR2 SNEGSKA, per germline (reference sequence). V was trimmed by 3 bases and J by 8 bases, leaving 10 bases between them. The CDR3 DNA is TGCAGTGCTAGCCAGGGTGACGGCTACACCTTC. It codes for CSASQGDGYTF.

This clone showed up just a few times. The chain has TRBV6-5 and TRBJ1-2, with D maybe TRBD1 (6 bases). This CDR3 contains 13 residues. Germline CDR1 and CDR2: MNHEY and SVGAGI. V was cut by 4 bases and J by 8 bases, with 14 bases left in between. For the CDR3, the DNA is TGTGCCAGCAGTTTGACAGGTTCGGGGGGCTACACCTTC. As protein: CASSLTGSGGYTF.